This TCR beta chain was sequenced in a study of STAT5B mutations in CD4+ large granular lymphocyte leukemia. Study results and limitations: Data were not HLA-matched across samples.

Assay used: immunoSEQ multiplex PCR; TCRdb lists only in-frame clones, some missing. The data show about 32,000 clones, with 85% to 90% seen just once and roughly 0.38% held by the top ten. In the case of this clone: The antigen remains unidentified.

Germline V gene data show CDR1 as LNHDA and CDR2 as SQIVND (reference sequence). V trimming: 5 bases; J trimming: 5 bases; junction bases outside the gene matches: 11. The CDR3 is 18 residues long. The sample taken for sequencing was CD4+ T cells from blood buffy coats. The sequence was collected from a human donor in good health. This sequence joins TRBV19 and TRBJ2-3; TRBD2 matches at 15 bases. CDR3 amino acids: CASSEFPGLAGGIDTQYF. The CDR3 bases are TGTGCCAGTAGTGAATTCCCAGGACTAGCGGGAGGGATAGATACGCAGTATTTT. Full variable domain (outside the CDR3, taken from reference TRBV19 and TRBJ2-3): DGGITQSPKYLFRKEGQNVTLSCEQNLNHDAMYWYRQDPGQGLRLIYYSQIVNDFQKGDIAEGYSVSREKKESFPLTVTSAQKNPTAFYLCASSEFPGLAGGIDTQYFGPGTRLTVL.